The 14 T cell receptor beta chains listed next were all sequenced from one sample in a study of Ad26.COV2.S vaccination and SARS-CoV-2 variants. Treatment specified: 15 to 20 received Ad26.COV2.S at low or high dose, single or two shots; 5 received placebo; per-sample allocation not given. Specimen acquisition occurred on day 63 following the initial vaccine or placebo injection. Libraries were prepared by immunoSEQ multiplex PCR; TCRdb keeps only in-frame clonotypes and omits some of them. The table shows about 350,000 clones, with 88% occurring only once. Specimen: peripheral blood, collected in a trial of Ad26.COV2.S vaccine versus placebo. These receptors were taken from a person between 18 and 65 years old who received the Ad26.COV2.S COVID-19 vaccine or a placebo.

The rearrangement links TRBV27 to TRBJ2-2, with a possible D match to TRBD2 (6 bases). V lost 7 bases to trimming and J lost 3 bases, with 9 bases between them. CDR3 length equals 13 residues. Germline CDR1 and CDR2: MNHEY and SMNVEV (reference sequence). In nucleotides, the CDR3 is TGTGCCAGCACCCGGAGGGACACCGGGGAGCTGTTTTTT. Its protein is CASTRRDTGELFF.

With regard to this clone: In the same sample, other DNA sequences code for this CDR3. J is TRBJ1-1 and V is TRBV18; no clear D. In germline, CDR1 is KGHSH, CDR2 LQKENI. There are 13 residues in the CDR3. V gave up 3 bases and J gave up 5 bases, with 10 bases separating them. The CDR3 region is CASSPSGGTEAFF. As DNA, the CDR3 is TGTGCCAGCTCACCCAGTGGCGGGACTGAAGCTTTCTTT.

V and J are TRBV29-1 and TRBJ1-1; 11 nucleotides agree with TRBD1. The junction had 9 bases not matched to a gene; V was cut back by 7 bases and J by 5 bases. This CDR3 spans 14 amino acids. Germline V CDR1 and CDR2: SQVTM, ANQGSEA. The CDR3 region has the DNA TGCAGCGGTAAAACCGGGACAGGGGGGACTGAAGCTTTCTTT. It translates to CSGKTGTGGTEAFF.

The genes are TRBV28 and TRBJ2-5, with D perhaps given as TRBD1 or TRBD2 (5 bases each). The end of the DNA fits TRBJ2-7 better, so the J call may be wrong. CDR3 length: 13 residues. CDR1 and CDR2 from the germline V gene are MDHEN and SYDVKM. The CDR3 nucleotides read TGTGCAACCGGGACGGAGGCCTTCTACGAGCAGTACTTC. This gives the protein CATGTEAFYEQYF.

This chain links TRBV4-1 with TRBJ2-7, with D perhaps TRBD1 or TRBD2 (5 bases each). The V end was cut by 4 bases, the J end by 1 base, with 14 bases between. Germline CDR1 and CDR2: MGHRA and YSYEKL. This CDR3 comprises 15 residues. The CDR3, as DNA: TGCGCCAGCAGCCGAACCGGGACGGAATCCTACGAGCAGTACTTC. Residues: CASSRTGTESYEQYF.

This chain connects TRBV5-1 to TRBJ2-1, with D perhaps assigned TRBD1 or TRBD2 (5 bases each). The CDR3 spans 16 residues. The germline V and J ends were trimmed by 3 bases and 1 base, with 14 bases remaining between them. The germline V gene encodes CDR1 SGHRS and CDR2 YFSETQ. This CDR3 reads CASSSGASSSYNEQFF. CDR3 in DNA: TGCGCCAGCAGCTCCGGGGCATCCTCATCCTACAATGAGCAGTTCTTC. Looking up the rest from reference TRBV5-1 and TRBJ2-1 gives the full variable domain: KAGVTQTPRYLIKTRGQQVTLSCSPISGHRSVSWYQQTPGQGLQFLFEYFSETQRNKGNFPGRFSGRQFSNSRSEMNVSTLELGDSALYLCASSSGASSSYNEQFFGPGTRLTVL.

This clone has just one count. The CDR3 reads CASSDGSGSTDTQYF. Here the CDR3 DNA reads TGTGCCAGCAGTGACGGGAGCGGGAGCACAGATACGCAGTATTTT. The chain uses TRBV6-4 and TRBJ2-3; tentative D call: TRBD2 (6 bases). This CDR3 comprises 15 residues. CDR1 is MRHNA and CDR2 is SNTAGT in the germline V gene. Trimming took off 2 bases at V and 0 bases at J, with 9 bases between the two ends.

The chain carries TRBV18 and TRBJ2-5, with D uncertain. Trimming removed 1 base from V and 2 bases from J, with 11 bases in between. Germline loops: CDR1 KGHSH, CDR2 LQKENI. The CDR3 covers 15 residues. The CDR3 nucleotides are TGTGCCAGCTCACCACTCGCAGACACACAAGAGACCCAGTACTTC. As protein: CASSPLADTQETQYF.

J is TRBJ2-2 and V is TRBV28, with 11 bases identical to TRBD2. With 7 bases clipped from V and 1 base from J, the junction kept 5 bases outside the gene matches. CDR3 size: 16 residues. The germline V gene encodes CDR1 MDHEN and CDR2 SYDVKM. CDR3 bases: TGTGCCAGCATTACAACTAGCGGGAGGAACACCGGGGAGCTGTTTTTT. Translation gives CASITTSGRNTGELFF.

The gene calls are TRBV7-9 and TRBJ1-4; 9 bases align to TRBD1. The CDR3 is made up of 16 amino acids. V trimming: 2 bases; J trimming: 4 bases; junction bases outside the gene matches: 5. Germline values: CDR1 SEHNR, CDR2 FQNEAQ (reference sequence). CDR3 in amino acids: CASSLTGGRFNEKLFF. Here the CDR3 DNA reads TGTGCCAGCAGCTTAACAGGGGGCAGATTTAATGAAAAACTGTTTTTT. Full variable domain (missing parts from reference TRBV7-9 and TRBJ1-4): DTGVSQNPRHKITKRGQNVTFRCDPISEHNRLYWYRQTLGQGPEFLTYFQNEAQLEKSRLLSDRFSAERPKGSFSTLEIQRTEQGDSAMYLCASSLTGGRFNEKLFFGSGTQLSVL.

The CDR3 region has the DNA TGTGCCAGCAGCGTAGGGACTACCAACACTGAAGCTTTCTTT. Protein sequence: CASSVGTTNTEAFF. The chain uses TRBV9 and TRBJ1-1, with D uncertain. Germline V gene lookup returns CDR1 SGDLS and CDR2 YYNGEE. The CDR3 length is 14 residues. Trimming took 0 bases from V and 2 from J, leaving 8 bases between them. Full variable domain (missing parts from reference TRBV9 and TRBJ1-1): DSGVTQTPKHLITATGQRVTLRCSPRSGDLSVYWYQQSLDQGLQFLIQYYNGEERAKGNILERFSAQQFPDLHSELNLSSLELGDSALYFCASSVGTTNTEAFFGQGTRLTVV.

V is TRBV6-2 or TRBV6-3 and J is TRBJ2-7, with D possibly TRBD2 on 5 matching bases. The CDR3 length is 13 residues. Trimming took off 3 bases at V and 2 bases at J, with 8 bases between the two ends. From germline, CDR1 is MNHEY and CDR2 SVGEGT. CDR3 nucleotide sequence: TGTGCCAGCAGTTATCCGGGGACCTACGAGCAGTACTTC. It translates to CASSYPGTYEQYF.

The gene calls are TRBV6-5 and TRBJ2-7; D might be TRBD1 (5 bases). Germline V CDR1 and CDR2: MNHEY, SVGAGI. This CDR3 comprises 13 residues. The V end lost 0 bases, the J end lost 2 bases, and 5 bases lay between the germline ends. The CDR3 region is CASSYSTAYEQYF. CDR3 bases: TGTGCCAGCAGTTACTCGACAGCCTACGAGCAGTACTTC.

The rearrangement links TRBV28 to TRBJ2-7, with unresolved D. CDR1 MDHEN and CDR2 SYDVKM come from the germline V gene. V was clipped by 7 bases and J by 0 bases, with 16 bases between them. CDR3 length: 15 residues. The CDR3 nucleotides are TGTGCCAGCATTGAACAAGGGCGGAGCTCCTACGAGCAGTACTTC. Translation gives CASIEQGRSSYEQYF.